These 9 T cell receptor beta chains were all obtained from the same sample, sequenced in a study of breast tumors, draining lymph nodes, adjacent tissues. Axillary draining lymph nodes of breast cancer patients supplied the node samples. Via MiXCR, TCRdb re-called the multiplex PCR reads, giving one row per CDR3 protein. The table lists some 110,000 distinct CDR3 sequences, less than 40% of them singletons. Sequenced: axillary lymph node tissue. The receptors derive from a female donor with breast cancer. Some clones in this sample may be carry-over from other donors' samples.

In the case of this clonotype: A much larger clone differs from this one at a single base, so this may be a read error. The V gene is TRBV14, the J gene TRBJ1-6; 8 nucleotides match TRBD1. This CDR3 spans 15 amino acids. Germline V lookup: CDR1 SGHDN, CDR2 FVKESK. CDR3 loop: CASSQVRGRRSPPHF. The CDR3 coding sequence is TGTGCCAGCAGCCAAGTCAGGGGGCGCCGGTCACCCCCCCACTTT.

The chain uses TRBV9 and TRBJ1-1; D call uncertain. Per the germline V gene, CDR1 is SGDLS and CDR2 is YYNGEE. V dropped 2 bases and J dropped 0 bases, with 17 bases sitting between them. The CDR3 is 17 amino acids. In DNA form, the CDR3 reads TGTGCCAGCAGCGTCCTTGAGGAGGGAATTATGAACACTGAAGCTTTCTTT. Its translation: CASSVLEEGIMNTEAFF.

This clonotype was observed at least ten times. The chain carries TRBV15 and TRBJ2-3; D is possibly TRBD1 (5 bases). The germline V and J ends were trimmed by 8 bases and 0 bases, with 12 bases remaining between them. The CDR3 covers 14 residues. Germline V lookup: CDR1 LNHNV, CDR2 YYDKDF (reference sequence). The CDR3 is CATGETVSTDTQYF. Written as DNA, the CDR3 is TGTGCCACCGGAGAGACAGTAAGCACAGATACGCAGTATTTT.

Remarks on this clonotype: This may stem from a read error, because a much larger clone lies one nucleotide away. Written as DNA, the CDR3 is TGTGCCAACACCCCCTCGGGGACAGGACTCACCTACGAGCAGTACTTC. Translated, it gives CANTPSGTGLTYEQYF. This chain links TRBV6-1 with TRBJ2-7; 8 positions match TRBD1. V shed 10 bases and J 2 bases; nucleotides not matched to a gene: 16. This CDR3 spans 16 amino acids. CDR1 MNHNS and CDR2 SASEGT come from the germline V gene.

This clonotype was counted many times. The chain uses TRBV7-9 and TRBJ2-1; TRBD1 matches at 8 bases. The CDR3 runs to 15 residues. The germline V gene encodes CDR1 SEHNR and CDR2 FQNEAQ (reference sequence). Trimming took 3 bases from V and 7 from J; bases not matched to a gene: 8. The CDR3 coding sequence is TGTGCCAGCAGCTTTGAAGTGAGGACAGGGAATGAGCAGTTCTTC. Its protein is CASSFEVRTGNEQFF.

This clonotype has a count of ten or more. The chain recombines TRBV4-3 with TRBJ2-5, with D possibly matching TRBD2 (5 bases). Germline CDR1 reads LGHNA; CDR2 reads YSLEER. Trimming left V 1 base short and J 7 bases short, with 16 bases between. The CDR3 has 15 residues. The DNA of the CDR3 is TGCGCCAGCAGCCAAGGGACTGGGGAGCTTGGGACCCAGTACTTC. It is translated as CASSQGTGELGTQYF.

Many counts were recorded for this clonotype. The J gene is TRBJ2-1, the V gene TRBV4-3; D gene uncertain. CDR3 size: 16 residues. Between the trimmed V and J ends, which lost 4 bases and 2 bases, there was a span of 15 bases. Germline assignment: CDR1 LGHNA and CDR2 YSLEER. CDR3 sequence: CASSPHDLEAYNEQFF. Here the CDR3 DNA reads TGCGCCAGCAGCCCTCATGATCTAGAGGCCTACAATGAGCAGTTCTTC.

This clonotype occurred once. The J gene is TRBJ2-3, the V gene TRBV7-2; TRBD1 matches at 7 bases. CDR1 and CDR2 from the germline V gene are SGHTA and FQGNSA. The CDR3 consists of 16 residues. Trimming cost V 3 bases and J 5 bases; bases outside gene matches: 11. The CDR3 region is CASSLTNRGKVDTQYF. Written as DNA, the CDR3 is TGTGCCAGCAGCTTGACGAACAGGGGAAAGGTAGATACGCAGTATTTT.

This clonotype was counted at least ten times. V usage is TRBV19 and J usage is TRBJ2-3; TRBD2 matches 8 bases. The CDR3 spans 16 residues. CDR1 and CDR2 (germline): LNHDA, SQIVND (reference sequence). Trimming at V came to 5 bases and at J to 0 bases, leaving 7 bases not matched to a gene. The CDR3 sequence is CASSVGGAGSTDTQYF. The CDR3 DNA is TGTGCCAGTAGTGTCGGGGGGGCCGGGAGCACAGATACGCAGTATTTT. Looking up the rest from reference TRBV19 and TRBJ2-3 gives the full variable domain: DGGITQSPKYLFRKEGQNVTLSCEQNLNHDAMYWYRQDPGQGLRLIYYSQIVNDFQKGDIAEGYSVSREKKESFPLTVTSAQKNPTAFYLCASSVGGAGSTDTQYFGPGTRLTVL.